This is a list of T cell receptor beta chains from one sample in a study of blood T cell repertoires in COVID-19. Data came from immunoSEQ multiplex PCR; TCRdb stores just in-frame clones and leaves some out. The sample records around 200,000 clones, approximately 87% being singletons. The sample taken for sequencing was peripheral blood. These receptors came from a man in his 60s who had recovered from COVID-19. CDR3s include the opening cysteine and the closing phenylalanine or tryptophan. The D gene is left open where the match is weak. The size of a clone is reported for some rows only, either as once, few or many, or as a class for expanded clones.

CDR3nt | CDR3aa | d_gene | v_gene | abundance | j_gene
TGTGCCAGCAGTTTATATGACAGGGCCACTGGGGTCTTTAATGAAAAACTGTTTTTT | CASSLYDRATGVFNEKLFF | TRBD1 | TRBV27 | . | TRBJ1-4
TGTGCCAGCAGCCAAGATAAGCAGGCATACTCCTACGAGCAGTACTTC | CASSQDKQAYSYEQYF | . | TRBV14 | few | TRBJ2-7
TGTGCCATCAGTGCCCAATACGAGCAGTACTTC | CAISAQYEQYF | . | TRBV10-3 | few | TRBJ2-7
TGTGCCAGCAGCTTGAGCGGCGGGAGGAATAATGAGCAGTTCTTC | CASSLSGGRNNEQFF | TRBD2 | TRBV5-8 | . | TRBJ2-1
TGTGCCAGCACCACTAGCGGGAGGAACACCGGGGAGCTGTTTTTT | CASTTSGRNTGELFF | TRBD2 | TRBV28 | few | TRBJ2-2
TGTGCCAGCACGGAGGTTCCCAAGAACACTGAAGCTTTCTTT | CASTEVPKNTEAFF | . | TRBV28 | . | TRBJ1-1
TGTGCCAGCAGGCCGGGATCTGGCTACACCTTC | CASRPGSGYTF | . | TRBV6-6 | once | TRBJ1-2
TGTGCCAGCAGTTCAGCAGGGGCCTCCTACAATGAGCAGTTCTTC | CASSSAGASYNEQFF | . | TRBV6-2/TRBV6-3 | . | TRBJ2-1
TGTGAAGGCGGGGGGACAGGGGTCCCATGGTACGAGCAGTACTTC | CEGGGTGVPWYEQYF | TRBD1 | TRBV10-3 | once | TRBJ2-7
TGTGCCAGCAGTTTTGGTGCTAGCGGGTACACCGGGGAGCTGTTTTTT | CASSFGASGYTGELFF | TRBD2 | TRBV28 | . | TRBJ2-2
TGTGCCAGCAGTGGGACAGGGTATAATTCACCCCTCCACTTT | CASSGTGYNSPLHF | TRBD1 | TRBV25-1 | . | TRBJ1-6
TGTGCCAGCTCACCACCCGGCAGGGATGGCGAGCAGTACTTC | CASSPPGRDGEQYF | . | TRBV18 | few | TRBJ2-7
TGCGCCAGCAGTTTTGGATTAGGACACTATGAAGCTTTCTTT | CASSFGLGHYEAFF | . | TRBV5-1 | . | TRBJ1-1
TGTGCCAGCAGAGAGACCCGGGATAATTCACCCCTCCACTTT | CASRETRDNSPLHF | . | TRBV6-5 | . | TRBJ1-6
TGTGCCAGCAATGGAGGCACCATATATTTT | CASNGGTIYF | . | TRBV7-9 | . | TRBJ1-3
TGTGCCACCTTGAGCGGGGGGCCAAGCTCCTACAATGAGCAGTTCTTC | CATLSGGPSSYNEQFF | TRBD2 | TRBV24-1 | . | TRBJ2-1
TGTGCCAGCAGTCTAGCGGGTTCGAACACCGGGGAGCTGTTTTTT | CASSLAGSNTGELFF | TRBD2 | TRBV27 | medium-sized | TRBJ2-2
TGTGCCAGCAGCCTCCAGGGGACAGGAACTTTCCCGATTACCACCTCGAACACTGAAGCTTTCTTT | CASSLQGTGTFPITTSNTEAFF | TRBD1 | TRBV3-1/TRBV3-2 | . | TRBJ1-1
TGTGCCAATAGGGGAATCGCCGGGGAGCTGTTTTTT | CANRGIAGELFF | . | TRBV7-9 | . | TRBJ2-2
TGTGCCAGTAGTATAGATACAGGGTACACTGAAGCTTTCTTT | CASSIDTGYTEAFF | . | TRBV19 | many | TRBJ1-1
TGTGCCAGCAGTTTAGGGAAGGGTAGGGGATACGAGCAGTACTTC | CASSLGKGRGYEQYF | . | TRBV27 | . | TRBJ2-7
TGTGCCAGCAGCCAAGCGTGGCCCGGGCGGGGCACTGAAGCTTTCTTT | CASSQAWPGRGTEAFF | . | TRBV14 | . | TRBJ1-1
TGTGCCAGCAGCCAAGAATTCGGGATGACAAGAACGGCTTTCTTT | CASSQEFGMTRTAFF | . | TRBV4-2 | once | TRBJ1-1
TGTGCCTGGAGTGTCACTAGCGGGGGCAATGAGCAGTTCTTC | CAWSVTSGGNEQFF | TRBD2 | TRBV30 | . | TRBJ2-1
TGTGCCATCGAAAAAGCGGGAGCAGATACGCAGTATTTT | CAIEKAGADTQYF | TRBD2 | TRBV10-3 | . | TRBJ2-3
TGTGCCAGCAGTTTACCAGGGATCAATAGCAATCAGCCCCAGCATTTT | CASSLPGINSNQPQHF | . | TRBV28 | . | TRBJ1-5
TGTGCCTCACGCAGGGGAACTAATGAAAAACTGTTTTTT | CASRRGTNEKLFF | . | TRBV12-3/TRBV12-4 | . | TRBJ1-4
TGTGCCAGTAGGGGAGGAGTGGGTAACTACGAGCAGTACTTC | CASRGGVGNYEQYF | . | TRBV19 | . | TRBJ2-7
TGTGCCTGGAGGACGGGACTCTCCTACGAGCAGTACTTC | CAWRTGLSYEQYF | . | TRBV30 | . | TRBJ2-7
TGTGCCAGCAGCGTAGGGAGCGCTCCCTACGAGCAGTACTTC | CASSVGSAPYEQYF | . | TRBV9 | . | TRBJ2-7
TGCGCCAGCAGCCAAGGGGGGACAGGGTTCTACGAGCAGTACTTC | CASSQGGTGFYEQYF | TRBD1 | TRBV4-1 | . | TRBJ2-7
TGTGCCAGCAGACCAGGTTTAGTCGCGGGAAACACCATATATTTT | CASRPGLVAGNTIYF | . | TRBV6-5 | . | TRBJ1-3